This entry lists 19 T cell receptor beta chains sequenced from one sample in a study of identical twins. TCRdb re-derived calls from the 5' RACE reads in MiXCR, one entry per CDR3 protein. The sample holds 200,000 to 300,000 distinct CDR3 sequences, over 9.5% seen once. These data are also associated with another study on yellow fever vaccine responses in identical twins.

The sample taken for sequencing was memory (CD45RO+) T cells sorted from blood. Receptors originate from a young woman in good health.

This clonotype has at least ten counts. This sequence joins TRBV3-1 and TRBJ2-1; D is perhaps TRBD2 (6 bases). The V gene lost 1 base and the J gene lost 4 bases, with 8 bases spanning the gap. The germline V gene encodes CDR1 LGHDT and CDR2 YNNKEL (reference sequence). The CDR3 extends over 14 amino acids. The CDR3 DNA is TGTGCCAGCAGCCAAGCGGGGGAATACAATGAGCAGTTCTTC. As protein: CASSQAGEYNEQFF.

The chain couples TRBV7-9 to TRBJ2-1, with 9 bases lining up with TRBD1. Unmatched junction bases numbered 9, after V lost 5 bases and J lost 10 bases. The length of the CDR3 is 14 residues. Germline CDR1 and CDR2: SEHNR and FQNEAQ (reference sequence). The CDR3 DNA reads TGTGCCAGCAGCCTCCCCGACAGGGGGTCCGAGCAGTTCTTC. It specifies CASSLPDRGSEQFF.

This clonotype was found many times. The rearrangement uses TRBV10-3 and TRBJ2-1; 9 nucleotides agree with TRBD1. Trimming removed 7 bases from V and 5 bases from J; junction bases left unmatched: 6. The germline gives CDR1 ENHRY, CDR2 SYGVKD. The CDR3 consists of 14 residues. CDR3 coding DNA: TGTGCCATCAAGACCGGGACAGGGAACAATGAGCAGTTCTTC. Its protein product is CAIKTGTGNNEQFF.

In this sample, this clonotype turned up many times. V and J are TRBV20-1 and TRBJ1-2, with a tentative D call TRBD1 (5 bases). Deletions cut 1 base from V and 4 bases from J, with 16 bases between. Germline values: CDR1 DFQATT, CDR2 SNEGSKA (reference sequence). This CDR3 has 15 amino acids. CDR3 protein: CSARARGQRRYGYTF. Here the CDR3 DNA reads TGCAGTGCTAGAGCCCGAGGACAACGCCGCTATGGCTACACCTTC.

The chain links TRBV14 to TRBJ2-1; TRBD1 is a possible D gene (5 bases). V was cut by 3 bases and J by 3 bases, with 15 bases left in between. The CDR3 spans 16 residues. Per germline, CDR1 SGHDN and CDR2 FVKESK. The DNA for the CDR3 is TGTGCCAGCAGCCATGGGGCGGTCGGCGGCTACAATGAGCAGTTCTTC. Its protein is CASSHGAVGGYNEQFF. The full variable domain, in which reference TRBV14 and TRBJ2-1 provide the parts outside the CDR3, is EAGVTQFPSHSVIEKGQTVTLRCDPISGHDNLYWYRRVMGKEIKFLLHFVKESKQDESGMPNNRFLAERTGGTYSTLKVQPAELEDSGVYFCASSHGAVGGYNEQFFGPGTRLTVL.

The chain couples TRBV5-4 to TRBJ1-4; TRBD1 aligns across 8 bases. From germline, CDR1 is SGHNT and CDR2 YYREEE (reference sequence). The CDR3 consists of 16 residues. V dropped 0 bases and J dropped 7; count of bases not matched to a gene: 8. The CDR3 loop is CASSLAAPGGLEKLFF. Here the CDR3 DNA reads TGTGCCAGCAGCTTGGCCGCGCCAGGGGGCCTTGAAAAACTGTTTTTT.

This chain connects TRBV20-1 to TRBJ2-3, with D perhaps matching TRBD2 (6 bases). CDR3 length: 15 amino acids. Germline V gene lookup returns CDR1 DFQATT and CDR2 SNEGSKA (reference sequence). V was trimmed by 0 bases and J by 4 bases, leaving 14 bases between them. CDR3: CSARDPRGPPDTQYF. The CDR3 nucleotides read TGCAGTGCTAGAGATCCGCGGGGTCCCCCAGATACGCAGTATTTT.

A few counts support this clonotype. This sequence joins TRBV3-1 and TRBJ2-7, with D possibly matching TRBD2 (6 bases). The CDR3 covers 15 residues. V lost 6 bases and J 0 bases, leaving 15 bases between the germline ends. CDR1 and CDR2 (germline): LGHDT, YNNKEL (reference sequence). CDR3 coding DNA: TGTGCCAGCAGGAATGTGGGAGGCGACTCCTACGAGCAGTACTTC. It specifies CASRNVGGDSYEQYF.

This clonotype was seen at least ten times. V and J are TRBV7-9 and TRBJ2-7; the D call may be TRBD1 or TRBD2 (5 bases each). This CDR3 is 14 amino acids long. Germline loops: CDR1 SEHNR, CDR2 FQNEAQ (reference sequence). The V gene lost 4 bases and the J gene lost 3 bases, with 13 bases spanning the gap. The CDR3 spells CASSSAGTLYEQYF. The CDR3, as DNA: TGTGCCAGCAGCTCGGCCGGGACGCTCTACGAGCAGTACTTC.

This clonotype was picked up a small number of times. This rearrangement joins TRBV6-1 to TRBJ2-7; TRBD1 agrees at 8 bases. Germline-derived CDR1 and CDR2 are MNHNS and SASEGT. This CDR3 has 16 amino acids. V lost 6 bases, J lost 5 bases, and 15 bases stayed unmatched. The CDR3 sequence: CASSSRRPGQADEQYF. The CDR3 DNA reads TGTGCCAGCAGCTCCCGACGTCCGGGACAGGCGGACGAGCAGTACTTC.

V is TRBV4-2 and J is TRBJ2-1; 8 bases are shared with TRBD1. The germline gives CDR1 LGHNA, CDR2 YNFKEQ. The ends lost 1 base at V and 7 bases at J; junction bases unmatched: 3. The CDR3 totals 14 residues. The CDR3 is CASSQVGQGNEQFF. The CDR3 nucleotides read TGTGCCAGCAGCCAAGTTGGACAGGGTAATGAGCAGTTCTTC.

This clonotype has at least ten counts. The V gene is TRBV28, the J gene TRBJ1-5; TRBD1 matches at 7 bases. The CDR3 is 15 residues long. J gave up 1 base and V 6 bases, and 6 bases lay outside the gene matches. Germline CDR1 MDHEN, CDR2 SYDVKM. The CDR3 is CASRDNRGSNQPQHF. In nucleotides, the CDR3 is TGTGCCAGCAGGGACAACAGGGGAAGCAATCAGCCCCAGCATTTT. Together with reference TRBV28 and TRBJ1-5, the CDR3 gives the full variable domain: DVKVTQSSRYLVKRTGEKVFLECVQDMDHENMFWYRQDPGLGLRLIYFSYDVKMKEKGDIPEGYSVSREKKERFSLILESASTNQTSMYLCASRDNRGSNQPQHFGDGTRLSIL.

This clonotype was recorded at least ten times. This chain uses TRBV5-1 with TRBJ1-4; no definite D call. V shed 6 bases and J shed 7 bases, with 19 bases lying between them. The CDR3 consists of 15 residues. Looked up from germline, CDR1 is SGHRS and CDR2 is YFSETQ. Here the CDR3 DNA reads TGCGCCAGCAAAAATAACGGGTTTGATCGTGAAAAACTGTTTTTT. Protein: CASKNNGFDREKLFF.

This clonotype was observed a few times. The chain is built from TRBV5-1 and TRBJ2-5, with unresolved D. Between the trimmed V and J ends, which lost 2 bases and 4 bases, there was a span of 15 bases. CDR3 size: 15 residues. Per germline, CDR1 SGHRS and CDR2 YFSETQ. The CDR3 loop is CASSFGSSQPETQYF. The CDR3 coding sequence is TGCGCCAGCAGCTTCGGAAGCTCACAACCAGAGACCCAGTACTTC.

The chain uses TRBV20-1 and TRBJ2-7; 9 bases agree with TRBD2. Germline CDR1 and CDR2: DFQATT and SNEGSKA (reference sequence). Trimming took 1 base from V and 0 from J; bases not matched to a gene: 13. This CDR3 has 18 residues. The CDR3 region has the DNA TGCAGTGCTAGAGGGGGGTTAGCGGGAGAAGGGAGCTCCTACGAGCAGTACTTC. As protein: CSARGGLAGEGSSYEQYF.

The gene calls are TRBV19 and TRBJ2-1; TRBD1 matches 9 bases. V was pared by 6 bases and J by 4 bases, with 7 bases of the junction left unmatched. CDR1 is LNHDA and CDR2 is SQIVND in the germline V gene (reference sequence). This CDR3 contains 15 residues. The CDR3 spells CASRARTGAYNEQFF. The DNA of the CDR3 is TGTGCCAGTAGAGCTCGGACAGGGGCTTACAATGAGCAGTTCTTC.

This clonotype was detected only a few times. This chain joins TRBV7-2 and TRBJ2-1, with 12 bases matching TRBD2. Germline trimming cut 6 bases from V and 7 bases from J; bases unmatched to any gene: 7. CDR1 is SGHTA, CDR2 FQGNSA, per germline. This CDR3 spans 15 amino acids. CDR3 DNA: TGTGCCAGCAGGTCGACTAGCGGGAGTAGGAATGAGCAGTTCTTC. Residues: CASRSTSGSRNEQFF.

This clonotype was observed at least ten times. V is TRBV7-6 and J is TRBJ1-2; 10 positions match TRBD1. The junction had 8 bases not matched to a gene; V was cut back by 2 bases and J by 8 bases. Germline lookup yields CDR1 SGHVS and CDR2 FNYEAQ. The CDR3 runs to 15 residues. CDR3 nucleotide sequence: TGTGCCAGCAGCTTATCGAGACAGGGGGCGTTAGGCTACACCTTC. This sequence encodes CASSLSRQGALGYTF.

This clonotype came up many times. The gene calls are TRBV10-3 and TRBJ2-1, with a tentative D call TRBD1 (6 bases). The CDR3 is made up of 13 amino acids. The V end was cut by 4 bases, the J end by 9 bases, with 13 bases between. Germline values: CDR1 ENHRY, CDR2 SYGVKD. CDR3 protein: CAISGLQGGEQFF. The CDR3 DNA is TGTGCCATCAGTGGGCTACAGGGCGGTGAGCAGTTCTTC.